The 28 T cell receptor beta chains presented below share a single source sample, sequenced in a study of blood T cell repertoires in COVID-19. The method was immunoSEQ multiplex PCR; TCRdb's version includes in-frame clones alone and lacks a portion of them. The table includes 120,000 to 150,000 clones, 65% to 90% detected once. The sample taken for sequencing was peripheral blood. These TCRs come from a man in his fifties or sixties with acute or convalescent COVID-19.

V is TRBV30 and J is TRBJ2-2; D perhaps matches TRBD2 (6 bases). The CDR3 has 14 residues. The V gene's germline CDR1 is GTSNPN and CDR2 SVGIG (reference sequence). Trimming took 4 bases from V and 5 from J, leaving 14 bases between them. CDR3 DNA sequence: TGTGCCTGGACCCCGGGAGTGGGTACCGGGGAGCTGTTTTTT. It encodes CAWTPGVGTGELFF. Full variable domain (rest looked up from reference TRBV30 and TRBJ2-2): SQTIHQWPATLVQPVGSPLSLECTVEGTSNPNLYWYRQAAGRGLQLLFYSVGIGQISSEVPQNLSASRPQDRQFILSSKKLLLSDSGFYLCAWTPGVGTGELFFGEGSRLTVL.

This chain's CDR3 is CASSNSGGATYNEQFF. CDR3 bases: TGCGCCAGCAGCAATAGCGGGGGGGCAACCTACAATGAGCAGTTCTTC. The rearrangement links TRBV5-1 to TRBJ2-1, with 11 bases fitting TRBD2. The CDR3 has 16 amino acids. J gave up 2 bases and V 4 bases, and 5 bases lay outside the gene matches. Germline CDR1 reads SGHRS; CDR2 reads YFSETQ.

The genes are TRBV4-1 and TRBJ2-3, with a tentative D call TRBD2 (6 bases). The V gene's germline CDR1 is MGHRA and CDR2 YSYEKL. CDR3 length: 14 residues. Trimming stripped 4 bases from V and 6 bases from J, with 14 bases between. CDR3 loop: CASSLAIGRDTQYF. The CDR3 nucleotides are TGCGCCAGCAGCCTTGCAATTGGGAGGGATACGCAGTATTTT.

This rearrangement joins TRBV27 to TRBJ2-1, with 15 bases lining up with TRBD2. The germline gives CDR1 MNHEY, CDR2 SMNVEV (reference sequence). V shed 5 bases and J 7 bases; nucleotides not matched to a gene: 6. This CDR3 has 16 residues. As DNA, the CDR3 is TGTGCCAGCAGTGGACGGACTAGCGGGAGGGGAAATGAGCAGTTCTTC. This encodes CASSGRTSGRGNEQFF.

The V gene is TRBV5-6, the J gene TRBJ2-1; 8 bases map to TRBD1. This CDR3 spans 14 amino acids. Germline loops: CDR1 SGHDT, CDR2 YYEEEE. V lost 5 bases and J lost 4; bases outside the gene matches: 5. This chain's CDR3 is CASRRDRIYNEQFF. The CDR3 region has the DNA TGTGCCAGCAGGAGGGACAGGATTTACAATGAGCAGTTCTTC.

This chain uses TRBV5-1 with TRBJ2-2, with 10 nucleotides matching TRBD1. V lost 2 bases, J lost 2 bases, and 3 bases stayed unmatched. The germline V gene has CDR1 SGHRS and CDR2 YFSETQ. This CDR3 has 16 amino acids. CDR3 in DNA: TGCGCCAGCAGCTTACGGGACAGGGGTAACACCGGGGAGCTGTTTTTT. Translating gives CASSLRDRGNTGELFF.

This chain joins TRBV12-3 or TRBV12-4 and TRBJ1-2; D is ambiguous. The CDR3 covers 12 residues. The V gene lost 6 bases and the J gene lost 5 bases, with 10 bases spanning the gap. CDR3 nucleotides: TGTGCCAGCAGCTCCGCGGGATATGGCTACACCTTC. It is translated as CASSSAGYGYTF.

The chain employs TRBV2 and TRBJ1-2; possibly TRBD1 for D (5 bases). Trimming removed 4 bases at V and 5 bases at J, with 11 bases between. The CDR3 spans 13 residues. Germline V gives CDR1 SNHLY, CDR2 FYNNEI. The CDR3 sequence is CASSAAGPYGYTF. CDR3 sequence (DNA): TGTGCCAGCAGTGCGGCAGGGCCGTATGGCTACACCTTC.

The V and J genes are TRBV11-3 and TRBJ2-7, with D tentatively TRBD2 (5 bases). The CDR3 loop spans 13 amino acids. Trimming took 5 bases from V and 5 from J, leaving 13 bases between them. The germline V gene has CDR1 SGHNT and CDR2 YENEEA. The CDR3, as DNA: TGTGCCAGCAGCGCAGAGGGTGTACACGAGCAGTACTTC. Translation: CASSAEGVHEQYF.

The chain is built from TRBV10-3 and TRBJ2-2, with 8 positions matching TRBD2. The CDR3 runs to 16 residues. The ends lost 0 bases at V and 7 bases at J; junction bases unmatched: 7. Germline V gene lookup returns CDR1 ENHRY and CDR2 SYGVKD. CDR3 coding DNA: TGTGCCATCAGTGAGTCGGCGGGGGGCCGGGGCGGGGAGCTGTTTTTT. Protein sequence: CAISESAGGRGGELFF.

This rearrangement joins TRBV6-5 to TRBJ1-2; 9 positions match TRBD1. The CDR3 covers 13 residues. Losses at the gene ends were 6 bases for V and 8 bases for J; bases not matched to a gene: 7. CDR1 and CDR2 (germline): MNHEY, SVGAGI. CDR3: CASRKNRGQGYTF. The CDR3 DNA sequence: TGTGCCAGCAGGAAAAACAGGGGGCAAGGCTACACCTTC.

The genes are TRBV10-2 and TRBJ1-1; the D gene is possibly TRBD1 (5 bases). The CDR3 consists of 14 residues. The germline CDR1 and CDR2 sequences are WSHSY and SAAADI. V shed 3 bases and J shed 0 bases, with 8 bases lying between them. The CDR3 region is CASSESRVNTEAFF. Here the CDR3 DNA reads TGCGCCAGCAGTGAAAGCAGGGTGAACACTGAAGCTTTCTTT.

The genes are TRBV19 and TRBJ2-5; D perhaps matches TRBD1 (6 bases). The germline CDR1 and CDR2 sequences are LNHDA and SQIVND (reference sequence). V was trimmed by 4 bases and J by 2 bases, leaving 14 bases between them. The CDR3 totals 15 residues. The CDR3 spells CASSSRQAMQETQYF. The CDR3, as DNA: TGTGCCAGTAGTAGCCGACAGGCTATGCAAGAGACCCAGTACTTC.

The chain couples TRBV7-9 to TRBJ1-1; D is unclear. Germline V gives CDR1 SEHNR, CDR2 FQNEAQ (reference sequence). This CDR3 spans 16 amino acids. V gave up 1 base and J gave up 1 base, with 13 bases separating them. The CDR3 region is CASSLDLYRENTEAFF. The DNA for the CDR3 is TGTGCCAGCAGCTTAGATTTGTATCGGGAGAACACTGAAGCTTTCTTT. Variable domain in full (rest from reference TRBV7-9 and TRBJ1-1): DTGVSQNPRHKITKRGQNVTFRCDPISEHNRLYWYRQTLGQGPEFLTYFQNEAQLEKSRLLSDRFSAERPKGSFSTLEIQRTEQGDSAMYLCASSLDLYRENTEAFFGQGTRLTVV.

Here the CDR3 DNA reads TGTGCCATCAGTGAGGCAGGGGCTGGTGGCTACACCTTC. Translated: CAISEAGAGGYTF. The chain employs TRBV10-3 and TRBJ1-2; D may be TRBD1 (6 bases). Trimming removed 2 bases from V and 7 bases from J, with 11 bases in between. Germline-derived CDR1 and CDR2 are ENHRY and SYGVKD. The CDR3 is 13 residues long.

The chain combines TRBV29-1 with TRBJ2-6, with D perhaps TRBD2 (5 bases). The germline V and J ends were trimmed by 4 bases and 1 base, with 8 bases remaining between them. CDR3 length: 14 amino acids. Germline V CDR1 and CDR2: SQVTM, ANQGSEA. CDR3 in DNA: TGCAGCGTTGTGAGGGAATCTGGGGCCAACGTCCTGACTTTC. Translation gives CSVVRESGANVLTF.

The rearrangement uses TRBV11-2 and TRBJ1-5; D unresolved. The CDR3 is 13 residues long. Germline values: CDR1 SGHAT, CDR2 FQNNGV. V shed 5 bases and J shed 9 bases, with 14 bases lying between them. The CDR3 spells CASSAEDDRPQHF. Here the CDR3 DNA reads TGTGCCAGCAGCGCCGAGGATGATCGGCCCCAGCATTTT.

The chain links TRBV11-3 to TRBJ1-2, with D uncertain. The CDR3 has 12 residues. Germline assignment: CDR1 SGHNT and CDR2 YENEEA. V shed 5 bases and J shed 5 bases, with 9 bases lying between them. CDR3 DNA sequence: TGTGCCAGCAGCATCACAGAGTATGGCTACACCTTC. Amino acid sequence: CASSITEYGYTF.

The rearrangement joins TRBV13 to TRBJ2-7, with D unresolved. This CDR3 comprises 11 residues. Per germline, CDR1 PRHDT and CDR2 FYEKMQ (reference sequence). Trimming pared 5 bases from V and 6 bases from J, leaving 8 bases between. CDR3 DNA: TGTGCCAGCAGCCCCCAATCCGAGCAGTACTTC. This encodes CASSPQSEQYF. The whole variable domain, filled in from reference TRBV13 and TRBJ2-7, reads AAGVIQSPRHLIKEKRETATLKCYPIPRHDTVYWYQQGPGQDPQFLISFYEKMQSDKGSIPDRFSAQQFSDYHSELNMSSLELGDSALYFCASSPQSEQYFGPGTRLTVT.

The genes are TRBV28 and TRBJ2-7, with TRBD2 matching 11 bases. The trim removed 3 bases at V and 2 bases at J, leaving 12 bases unmatched. The CDR3 runs to 18 residues. Germline-derived CDR1 and CDR2 are MDHEN and SYDVKM. The CDR3 protein is CASSFPGLAASSTYEQYF. The DNA of the CDR3 is TGTGCCAGCAGTTTCCCGGGACTAGCGGCCTCTTCCACCTACGAGCAGTACTTC.

This rearrangement joins TRBV5-1 to TRBJ1-2, with a tentative D call TRBD1 (6 bases). Trimming took 0 bases from V and 4 from J, leaving 10 bases between them. Germline values: CDR1 SGHRS, CDR2 YFSETQ. The CDR3 has 14 residues. Here the CDR3 DNA reads TGCGCCAGCAGCTTGGCAGGGGTCGGCTATGGCTACACCTTC. Translated: CASSLAGVGYGYTF.

This chain joins TRBV10-1 and TRBJ2-1, with 7 bases that match TRBD1. Germline-derived CDR1 and CDR2 are WNHNN and SYGVQD (reference sequence). Trimming took 5 bases from V and 2 from J; bases not matched to a gene: 6. This CDR3 is built from 15 residues. The CDR3 nucleotides read TGCGCCAGCAGTACATTCACAGGGGCCTACAATGAGCAGTTCTTC. This gives the protein CASSTFTGAYNEQFF.

The CDR3 DNA is TGTGCCAGCTCTGCGACAGGGACAGGCGAGCAGTACTTC. Protein: CASSATGTGEQYF. The V call is TRBV18, the J call TRBJ2-7; TRBD1 matches at 8 bases. The CDR3 sequence is 13 residues long. Germline V lookup: CDR1 KGHSH, CDR2 LQKENI. With V trimmed by 6 bases and J by 6 bases, 7 bases remained unmatched.

This chain uses TRBV12-5 with TRBJ2-7, with D perhaps matching TRBD1 (6 bases). V was pared by 4 bases and J by 2 bases, with 15 bases between. The length of the CDR3 is 15 residues. The V gene's germline CDR1 is LGHNT and CDR2 FRNRAP. CDR3: CASGSALGTTYEQYF. As DNA, the CDR3 is TGTGCTAGTGGTTCCGCCCTCGGGACAACCTACGAGCAGTACTTC. The whole variable domain, filled in from reference TRBV12-5 and TRBJ2-7, reads DARVTQTPRHKVTEMGQEVTMRCQPILGHNTVFWYRQTMMQGLELLAYFRNRAPLDDSGMPKDRFSAEMPDATLATLKIQPSEPRDSAVYFCASGSALGTTYEQYFGPGTRLTVT.

The J gene is TRBJ2-1, the V gene TRBV19; tentatively, D is TRBD1 (5 bases). CDR1 is LNHDA and CDR2 is SQIVND in the germline V gene (reference sequence). Trimming left V 0 bases short and J 4 bases short, with 16 bases between. The CDR3 is made up of 17 amino acids. The DNA for the CDR3 is TGTGCCAGTAGTATAGATCTGGTAGACAGTTTTTACAATGAGCAGTTCTTC. The encoded protein is CASSIDLVDSFYNEQFF.

The V gene is TRBV5-4, the J gene TRBJ1-2; the D gene is possibly TRBD1 (5 bases). In germline, CDR1 is SGHNT, CDR2 YYREEE (reference sequence). V shed 4 bases and J shed 2 bases, with 18 bases lying between them. The CDR3 is 16 residues long. Here the CDR3 reads CASSNALGGFNYGYTF. CDR3 in DNA: TGTGCCAGCAGCAATGCCCTGGGGGGGTTCAACTATGGCTACACCTTC. Using reference TRBV5-4 and TRBJ1-2 for the parts outside the CDR3, the full variable domain is ETGVTQSPTHLIKTRGQQVTLRCSSQSGHNTVSWYQQALGQGPQFIFQYYREEENGRGNFPPRFSGLQFPNYSSELNVNALELDDSALYLCASSNALGGFNYGYTFGSGTRLTVV.

The chain couples TRBV18 to TRBJ1-3; D unclear. The CDR3 runs to 15 residues. Germline V gives CDR1 KGHSH, CDR2 LQKENI. V dropped 3 bases and J dropped 3 bases, with 12 bases sitting between them. The CDR3 here is CASSPSSGFGNTIYF. The DNA for the CDR3 is TGTGCCAGCTCACCGTCATCCGGGTTTGGAAACACCATATATTTT. The variable domain in full, completed from reference TRBV18 and TRBJ1-3, reads NAGVMQNPRHLVRRRGQEARLRCSPMKGHSHVYWYRQLPEEGLKFMVYLQKENIIDESGMPKERFSAEFPKEGPSILRIQQVVRGDSAAYFCASSPSSGFGNTIYFGEGSWLTVV.

The sample holds a few counts of this clone. The chain uses TRBV28 and TRBJ2-3; 8 bases are a match to TRBD2. The trim removed 3 bases at V and 0 bases at J, leaving 14 bases unmatched. This CDR3 is built from 19 residues. Germline CDR1 reads MDHEN; CDR2 reads SYDVKM. The CDR3 bases are TGTGCCAGCAGTTTTGCGCCGGGAGGGCCTGGGGGCAGCACAGATACGCAGTATTTT. Translated: CASSFAPGGPGGSTDTQYF.